These T cell receptor beta chains were read from a single sample in a study of neurological immune-mediated disorders. MiXCR was run by TCRdb on the 5' RACE reads, yielding one entry per CDR3 protein. The profile shows fewer than 50,000 distinct CDR3 sequences, about 13% of them singletons. The material sequenced was PBMCs. These TCRs come from a male donor with HTLV-1-associated myelopathy (HAM/TSP). CDR3s include the opening cysteine and the closing phenylalanine or tryptophan. A D gene is named only where the DNA matches it firmly. A row's size may be missing; if present it is once, few, many or a size class.

J,D,length,V,size,DNA,CDR3
TRBJ2-7,TRBD1,15,TRBV4-3,many,TGCGCCAGCAGCCAAGAAGGGGACAGCTCCTACGAGCAGTACTTC,CASSQEGDSSYEQYF
TRBJ1-5,-,16,TRBV20-1,many,TGCAGTGCATCACCCGGGACACAATATAGCAATCAGCCCCAGCATTTT,CSASPGTQYSNQPQHF
TRBJ1-1,-,13,TRBV7-3,many,TGTGCCAGCAGCCTACAGAGGAACACTGAAGCTTTCTTT,CASSLQRNTEAFF
TRBJ2-3,-,13,TRBV15,many,TGTGCCACTGGGGCAGGGTTCACAGATACGCAGTATTTT,CATGAGFTDTQYF
TRBJ2-1,TRBD2,16,TRBV6-2/TRBV6-3,many,TGTGCCAGCAGTAAGAGACTAGCGGGGGGGTCCAATGAGCAGTTCTTC,CASSKRLAGGSNEQFF
TRBJ2-6,-,15,TRBV28,many,TGTGCCAGCAGTTTGCAGTTCTCTGGGGCCAACGTCCTGACTTTC,CASSLQFSGANVLTF
TRBJ2-2,-,15,TRBV10-3,-,TGTGCCATCAGGGGAGGACAGATGTACACCTGGGAGCTGTTTTTT,CAIRGGQMYTWELFF
TRBJ1-1,TRBD1,18,TRBV27,-,TGTGCCAGCAGTTCCCTGATTGGGACAGGGGGACGGAACGCTGAAGCTTTCTTT,CASSSLIGTGGRNAEAFF
TRBJ1-3,-,15,TRBV20-1,many,TGCAGTGCTAGAGATCGGACAGCCTCTGGAAACACCATATATTTT,CSARDRTASGNTIYF
TRBJ1-2,TRBD1,12,TRBV29-1,many,TGCAGCGTGGGCCCAGGGGGGAATGGCTACACCTTC,CSVGPGGNGYTF